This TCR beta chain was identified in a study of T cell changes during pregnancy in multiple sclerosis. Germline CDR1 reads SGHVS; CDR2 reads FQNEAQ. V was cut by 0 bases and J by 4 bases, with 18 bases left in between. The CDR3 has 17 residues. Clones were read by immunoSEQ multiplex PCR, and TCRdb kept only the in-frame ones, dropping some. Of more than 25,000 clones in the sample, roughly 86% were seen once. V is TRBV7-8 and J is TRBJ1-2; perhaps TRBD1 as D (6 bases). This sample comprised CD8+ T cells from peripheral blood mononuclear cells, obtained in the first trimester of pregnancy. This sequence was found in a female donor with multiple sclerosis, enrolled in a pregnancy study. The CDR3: CASSLALGGDQIYGYTF. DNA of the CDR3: TGTGCCAGCAGCTTAGCGTTAGGGGGGGACCAAATCTATGGCTACACCTTC.